This note documents a single T cell receptor beta chain sequence. This clonotype was observed a handful of times. Its recognized antigen is unknown. No clone much larger than this one lies a single base away; base qualities are absent. Library preparation used 5' RACE. Sequencing relied on a NextSeq 500. To correct for sequencing error and PCR bias, the TCR library protocol tagged individual cDNA molecules with unique molecular identifiers. TCR alpha and beta chains were both sequenced, and the abundances of alpha and beta sequences in each sample were closely correlated with each other. Per the source publication's procedure: Decombinator V4 was used to annotate TCR sequences for V gene, J gene and CDR3. Expanded TCRs were defined as changing significantly between any two time points under a Poisson model with p below 0.0001. TCR abundances were normalised to the total number of TCRs sequenced per sample and were expressed as counts per million. VDJdb, accessed 1 November 2021, was searched for CMV, EBV and SARS-CoV-2 annotated TCRs, excluding TCRs annotated for multiple antigens. TCRdb applied fastp at Q25 and MiXCR to the public reads, then kept only in-frame beta chains. CDR3 protein sequences are deduplicated, and each keeps its most common genes and DNA. In this record, the V and J calls reflect TCRdb's handling and not the investigators' own analysis. This sample has 40,000 to 60,000 distinct CDR3 sequences in its table, and 6% to 8% of those were observed once. The ten largest clonotypes hold approximately 5% of the sample.

This was a case-control study nested in a cohort of healthcare workers in London, UK, who had nasopharyngeal swab PCR tests and blood samples taken every week. Between 23 and 31 March 2020, the week of the UK lockdown, healthcare workers were enrolled and then followed up weekly for as long as 16 weeks. This specimen belongs to a study of early T cells in non-severe SARS-CoV-2 infection (dated by TCRdb to about 2021). For the wider study: TCR sequencing used bulk RNA from unsorted whole blood, so alpha and beta chains could not be paired. The study at large found these results: VDJdb matching was skewed toward anti-spike CD8 responses and likely underestimated virus-specific expansions, missing private and CD4 specificities.

This sequence originates from an adult who was a healthcare worker with PCR-confirmed SARS-CoV-2 infection or an uninfected control (not recorded which). Source material: whole blood.

The CDR3 corresponds to CASSLFSRTNNYGYTF. The sequenced DNA: TGTGCCAGCAGCTTATTTTCCAGGACCAATAACTATGGCTACACCTTC. The chain joins TRBV7-2 to TRBJ1-2; confidence is insufficient to name the D gene. Trimming removed 2 bases from V and 1 base from J, leaving 14 bases between the germline ends. The germline V gene sets CDR1 to SGHTA and CDR2 to FQGNSA. Inclusive of the bounding cysteine and phenylalanine, the CDR3 is 16 residues long. CDR3 DNA is the only sequence kept; it has 48 bases, read in frame from the first base.